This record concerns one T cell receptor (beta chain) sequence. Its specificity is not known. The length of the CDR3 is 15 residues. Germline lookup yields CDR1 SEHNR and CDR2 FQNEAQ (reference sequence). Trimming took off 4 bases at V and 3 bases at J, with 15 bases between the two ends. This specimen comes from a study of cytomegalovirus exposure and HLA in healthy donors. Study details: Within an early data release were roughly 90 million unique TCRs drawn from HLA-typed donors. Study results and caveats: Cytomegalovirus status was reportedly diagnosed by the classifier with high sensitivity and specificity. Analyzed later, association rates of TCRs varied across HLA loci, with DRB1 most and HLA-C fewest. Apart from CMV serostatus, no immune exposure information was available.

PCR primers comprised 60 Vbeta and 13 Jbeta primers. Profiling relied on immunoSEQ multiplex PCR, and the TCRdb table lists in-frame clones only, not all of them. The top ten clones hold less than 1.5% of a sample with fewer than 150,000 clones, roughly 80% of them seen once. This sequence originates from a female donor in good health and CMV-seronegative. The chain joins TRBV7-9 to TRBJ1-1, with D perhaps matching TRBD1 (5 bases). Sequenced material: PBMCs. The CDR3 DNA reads TGTGCCAGCAGCTGGCGGGGACGGAAGTACACTGAAGCTTTCTTT. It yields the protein CASSWRGRKYTEAFF. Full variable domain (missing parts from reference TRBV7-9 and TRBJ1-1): DTGVSQNPRHKITKRGQNVTFRCDPISEHNRLYWYRQTLGQGPEFLTYFQNEAQLEKSRLLSDRFSAERPKGSFSTLEIQRTEQGDSAMYLCASSWRGRKYTEAFFGQGTRLTVV.